The next 28 T cell receptor beta chains were all read from a single sample in a study of blood T cell repertoires in COVID-19. Produced via immunoSEQ multiplex PCR; TCRdb's table is partial and in-frame only. Here the sample spans 250,000 or so clones, 70% to 90% being singletons. Sequenced sample: PBMCs or T cells enriched from blood (not recorded which). The receptors come from a woman in her fifties or sixties who had been exposed to COVID-19.

The chain links TRBV15 to TRBJ2-1; tentatively, D is TRBD1 (6 bases). Germline V gives CDR1 LNHNV, CDR2 YYDKDF (reference sequence). This CDR3 spans 15 amino acids. Trimming stripped 0 bases from V and 7 bases from J, with 13 bases between. CDR3 bases: TGTGCCACCAGCAGAGATGGAACAGGGAAGAATGAGCAGTTCTTC. It is translated as CATSRDGTGKNEQFF.

This clone occurred once. This chain links TRBV7-9 with TRBJ1-5; no clear D gene. The CDR3 contains 13 residues. Germline loops: CDR1 SEHNR, CDR2 FQNEAQ (reference sequence). The V end lost 5 bases, the J end lost 4 bases, and 9 bases lay between the germline ends. CDR3 region: CASSRGINQPQHF. CDR3 in DNA: TGTGCCAGCAGCCGGGGAATTAATCAGCCCCAGCATTTT.

The chain carries TRBV29-1 and TRBJ1-1; D remains ambiguous. The V end lost 1 base, the J end lost 2 bases, and 11 bases lay between the germline ends. CDR1 SQVTM and CDR2 ANQGSEA come from the germline V gene. This CDR3 comprises 14 residues. The CDR3 is CSVEGVGLNTEAFF. The CDR3 bases are TGCAGCGTTGAAGGCGTGGGCTTAAACACTGAAGCTTTCTTT.

The chain carries TRBV2 and TRBJ1-5, with 7 nucleotides matching TRBD1. Looked up from germline, CDR1 is SNHLY and CDR2 is FYNNEI. The length of the CDR3 is 15 residues. The V segment lost 3 bases and the J segment 3 bases; nucleotides outside the gene matches: 5. CDR3 DNA: TGTGCCAGCAGTGAGGAGGGACAGCCCAATCAGCCCCAGCATTTT. Translated, it gives CASSEEGQPNQPQHF.

The rearrangement links TRBV11-1 to TRBJ1-2, with 7 positions matching TRBD1. J gave up 8 bases and V 1 base, and 7 bases lay outside the gene matches. The CDR3 totals 14 residues. Germline V gene lookup returns CDR1 SGHAT and CDR2 FQDESV (reference sequence). CDR3 in DNA: TGTGCCAGCAGCTTAGACCGGACAGGAGGCGGCTACACCTTC. As protein: CASSLDRTGGGYTF.

This clone was seen more than once but under ten times. V usage is TRBV24-1 and J usage is TRBJ2-5; tentative D call: TRBD2 (5 bases). The CDR3 length is 16 residues. The germline V and J ends were trimmed by 3 bases and 5 bases, with 18 bases remaining between them. Germline loops: CDR1 KGHDR, CDR2 SFDVKD. CDR3 nucleotide sequence: TGTGCCACCAGTGATGTTGCTGGAGGAGGTAGGGAGACCCAGTACTTC. Protein product: CATSDVAGGGRETQYF.

The rearrangement uses TRBV19 and TRBJ1-1; D gene unclear. Trimming took off 3 bases at V and 1 base at J, with 12 bases between the two ends. The CDR3 consists of 15 residues. The germline gives CDR1 LNHDA, CDR2 SQIVND (reference sequence). CDR3 DNA: TGTGCCAGTAGTATTGCGGGCCTAGCGAACACTGAAGCTTTCTTT. Amino acid sequence: CASSIAGLANTEAFF. The variable domain in full, with the rest retrieved from reference TRBV19 and TRBJ1-1, is DGGITQSPKYLFRKEGQNVTLSCEQNLNHDAMYWYRQDPGQGLRLIYYSQIVNDFQKGDIAEGYSVSREKKESFPLTVTSAQKNPTAFYLCASSIAGLANTEAFFGQGTRLTVV.

This clone was observed a single time. The V gene is TRBV3-1 (or the pseudogene TRBV3-2), the J gene TRBJ1-1; a weak D match, TRBD1 (5 bases). CDR1 and CDR2 from the germline V gene are LGHDT and YNNKEL (reference sequence). There are 12 residues in the CDR3. The ends were cut back, 4 bases at V and 9 bases at J, with 12 bases in the middle. CDR3 sequence (DNA): TGTGCCAGCAGCCTGGGGCCCTCCCAAGCTTTCTTT. Translating it yields CASSLGPSQAFF.

This clone has only one observation. The chain links TRBV10-1 to TRBJ2-6, with a tentative D call TRBD2 (5 bases). The V end lost 5 bases, the J end lost 0 bases, and 14 bases lay between the germline ends. The CDR3 has 17 residues. The germline V gene has CDR1 WNHNN and CDR2 SYGVQD (reference sequence). DNA of the CDR3: TGCGCCAGCAGTCGGGAAGGGCCCCTCTCTGGGGCCAACGTCCTGACTTTC. Amino acids: CASSREGPLSGANVLTF.

The chain uses TRBV24-1 and TRBJ2-5; 8 bases line up with TRBD2. V was clipped by 9 bases and J by 1 base; unmatched bases: 9. The CDR3 sequence is 15 residues long. CDR1 is KGHDR, CDR2 SFDVKD, per germline. The CDR3 loop is CATAPGGGPQETQYF. In DNA, the CDR3 is TGTGCCACCGCCCCCGGCGGGGGGCCCCAAGAGACCCAGTACTTC.

This sequence joins TRBV15 and TRBJ2-5; D is possibly TRBD2 (7 bases). V gave up 3 bases and J gave up 7 bases, with 18 bases separating them. Germline V gene lookup returns CDR1 LNHNV and CDR2 YYDKDF (reference sequence). CDR3 length: 15 residues. CDR3 nucleotides: TGTGCCACCAGCAGGGGGGGGGCCCGGAGGGGGACCCAGTACTTC. Protein sequence: CATSRGGARRGTQYF.

This chain joins TRBV5-1 and TRBJ2-7; the D is unclear. The germline CDR1 and CDR2 sequences are SGHRS and YFSETQ. Deletions cut 0 bases from V and 0 bases from J, with 13 bases between. The CDR3 is made up of 16 amino acids. The chain's CDR3 is CASSLGGPTSSYEQYF. CDR3 nucleotides: TGCGCCAGCAGCTTGGGTGGCCCCACAAGCTCCTACGAGCAGTACTTC.

The chain is built from TRBV23-1 and TRBJ2-7, with D maybe TRBD1 (5 bases). TRBV23-1 is treated as an ORF (open reading frame) with a function not yet certain. The germline V and J ends were trimmed by 3 bases and 3 bases, with 6 bases remaining between them. This CDR3 is 12 amino acids long. CDR3 in amino acids: CASSQGHYEQYF. DNA of the CDR3: TGCGCCAGCAGTCAGGGGCACTACGAGCAGTACTTC.

This chain connects TRBV12-3 or TRBV12-4 to TRBJ1-1, with 8 positions matching TRBD1. There are 11 residues in the CDR3. The V gene end was trimmed by 5 bases and the J gene end by 11 bases; junction bases not matched to a gene: 4. This chain's CDR3 is CASSRQGAAFF. DNA of the CDR3: TGTGCCAGCAGTCGTCAGGGGGCCGCTTTCTTT.

This rearrangement joins TRBV2 to TRBJ2-5; 11 bases line up with TRBD2. Germline V CDR1 and CDR2: SNHLY, FYNNEI. The CDR3 contains 19 residues. V gave up 6 bases and J gave up 2 bases; unmatched junction bases: 17. The CDR3 DNA reads as TGTGCCAGCAGGCCACCTCTCCCGGGACTAGCGGCTGGGCAAGAGACCCAGTACTTC. Amino acid sequence: CASRPPLPGLAAGQETQYF.

The gene calls are TRBV9 and TRBJ1-3, with TRBD1 as a possible D gene (6 bases). This CDR3 region has 13 residues. Trimming removed 4 bases at V and 7 bases at J, with 12 bases between. The germline CDR1 and CDR2 sequences are SGDLS and YYNGEE. The CDR3 here is CASSKGQRNTIYF. Here the CDR3 DNA reads TGTGCCAGCAGCAAAGGACAGAGGAACACCATATATTTT. Variable domain in full (rest from reference TRBV9 and TRBJ1-3): DSGVTQTPKHLITATGQRVTLRCSPRSGDLSVYWYQQSLDQGLQFLIQYYNGEERAKGNILERFSAQQFPDLHSELNLSSLELGDSALYFCASSKGQRNTIYFGEGSWLTVV.

The chain links TRBV7-9 to TRBJ1-3, with D possibly matching TRBD1 (5 bases). Trimming removed 4 bases from V and 0 bases from J, with 13 bases in between. The CDR3 has 16 amino acids. CDR1 and CDR2 from the germline V gene are SEHNR and FQNEAQ (reference sequence). CDR3 DNA: TGTGCCAGCAGCTCAGCCCAGACAGTCTCTGGAAACACCATATATTTT. Translation: CASSSAQTVSGNTIYF.

V usage is TRBV18 and J usage is TRBJ2-1, with 8 positions matching TRBD1. Germline loops: CDR1 KGHSH, CDR2 LQKENI. CDR3 size: 15 residues. V trimming: 1 base; J trimming: 7 bases; junction bases outside the gene matches: 6. CDR3 in amino acids: CASSPLGTGANEQFF. The CDR3 DNA reads TGTGCCAGCTCACCACTGGGGACAGGTGCTAATGAGCAGTTCTTC.

The J gene is TRBJ1-1, the V gene TRBV3-1 (or the pseudogene TRBV3-2), with a tentative D call TRBD1 (6 bases). V was clipped by 2 bases and J by 5 bases, with 9 bases between them. CDR1 is LGHDT, CDR2 YNNKEL, per germline (reference sequence). The CDR3 is made up of 13 amino acids. The CDR3 nucleotides read TGTGCCAGCAGCCAACAGGGGTATACTGAAGCTTTCTTT. This translates into CASSQQGYTEAFF.

The chain is built from TRBV2 and TRBJ1-1; possible D gene TRBD1, 6 bases. The V and J ends lost 8 bases and 5 bases respectively, with 18 bases between them. The CDR3 runs 14 residues. The germline V gene has CDR1 SNHLY and CDR2 FYNNEI. In DNA form, the CDR3 reads TGTGCCAGCCTTACAGGGTCTTGGGGGACTGAAGCTTTCTTT. Translated: CASLTGSWGTEAFF.

The rearrangement uses TRBV27 and TRBJ1-6; D gene uncertain. The CDR3 is made up of 15 amino acids. Trimming took off 8 bases at V and 10 bases at J, with 21 bases between the two ends. Germline CDR1 reads MNHEY; CDR2 reads SMNVEV (reference sequence). CDR3 nucleotides: TGTGCCAGCGGTACTGGGGAGGGCTTGGGCTCACCCCTCCACTTT. Translating gives CASGTGEGLGSPLHF.

V gene TRBV9 combines with J gene TRBJ1-1; D ambiguous. V was shortened by 2 bases and J by 6 bases, with 11 bases between the two germline ends. The CDR3 is 13 amino acids. CDR1 and CDR2 (germline): SGDLS, YYNGEE. The CDR3 bases are TGTGCCAGCAGCGTTTATGTCGGGGCTGAAGCTTTCTTT. Its translation: CASSVYVGAEAFF.

This clone was seen only a few times. V gene TRBV5-4 combines with J gene TRBJ1-2; 9 nucleotides align to TRBD1. V lost 1 base to trimming and J lost 7 bases; unmatched junction nucleotides: 2. From germline, CDR1 is SGHNT and CDR2 YYREEE (reference sequence). This CDR3 region has 13 residues. The CDR3 region has the DNA TGTGCCAGCAGCTTGACAGGGGGCGGTGGCTACACCTTC. The encoded protein is CASSLTGGGGYTF.

This rearrangement joins TRBV5-1 to TRBJ1-1; TRBD1 aligns across 9 bases. Germline V gives CDR1 SGHRS, CDR2 YFSETQ. Trimming at V came to 2 bases and at J to 4 bases, leaving 12 bases not matched to a gene. The CDR3 totals 17 residues. The CDR3 sequence is CASSFTGTGIVGTEAFF. In DNA form, the CDR3 reads TGCGCCAGCAGCTTTACCGGGACAGGGATTGTGGGCACTGAAGCTTTCTTT.

The genes are TRBV5-8 and TRBJ2-5, with TRBD1 identical over 10 bases. J was trimmed by 5 bases and V by 2 bases; bases with no gene match: 9. This CDR3 spans 16 amino acids. Germline CDR1 is SGHTS and CDR2 is YDEGEE. In DNA, the CDR3 is TGTGCCAGCAGCTTAGGGACAGGGGAAAGTACGGAGACCCAGTACTTC. This encodes CASSLGTGESTETQYF.

J is TRBJ1-6 and V is TRBV9; possible D gene TRBD1, 6 bases. The CDR3 consists of 13 residues. Trimming shortened V by 3 bases and J by 9 bases, and 10 bases separated the two germline ends. Per the germline V gene, CDR1 is SGDLS and CDR2 is YYNGEE. The CDR3 coding sequence is TGTGCCAGCAGCGAGGGGGTAGGTTCACCCCTCCACTTT. Translation gives CASSEGVGSPLHF.

This sequence joins TRBV29-1 and TRBJ1-2, with D perhaps TRBD1 (5 bases). Trimming left V 4 bases short and J 7 bases short, with 19 bases between. Germline CDR1 and CDR2: SQVTM and ANQGSEA. The CDR3 contains 14 residues. The CDR3 loop is CSVGGAPYGSGYTF. CDR3 sequence (DNA): TGCAGCGTTGGTGGGGCTCCGTACGGCTCTGGCTACACCTTC.

The V gene is TRBV19, the J gene TRBJ2-1; perhaps TRBD2 as D (5 bases). V was cut by 1 base and J by 6 bases, with 10 bases left in between. The CDR3 consists of 14 residues. Germline V gene sequence: CDR1 LNHDA, CDR2 SQIVND (reference sequence). CDR3 sequence (DNA): TGTGCCAGTAGTATAGTGGTACGGGGCAATGAGCAGTTCTTC. It codes for CASSIVVRGNEQFF.